What follows describes a single T cell receptor (beta chain). This sample stems from a study of tumor-infiltrating lymphocytes in oesophageal squamous cell carcinoma. Germline CDR1 SGHTA, CDR2 FQGTGA. This CDR3 has 13 residues. One entry per CDR3 protein, called by TCRdb with MiXCR from the PCR reads. The table has approximately 13,000 distinct CDR3 sequences, roughly half seen once. The clonotype originates from a male donor with esophageal squamous cell carcinoma. The chain combines TRBV7-3 with TRBJ2-1, with 9 bases that match TRBD2. Judging by the DNA end, TRBJ2-7 fits better; the J call may be wrong. The specimen was esophageal tumor tissue. CDR3: CASSLGREGKQYF. The CDR3 bases are TGTGCCAGCAGCTTAGGGCGGGAGGGAAAGCAGTACTTC.